This T cell receptor (beta chain) was captured by sequencing in a study of early T cells in non-severe SARS-CoV-2 infection. Looking at the study overall: Chains stayed unpaired after sequencing of bulk RNA from unsorted whole blood. Study results and limitations: The VDJdb matching leaned toward anti-spike CD8 responses and overlooked private and CD4 specificities.

Trimming removed 4 bases at V and 1 base at J, with 17 bases between. The germline V gene encodes CDR1 SGHKS and CDR2 YYEKEE (reference sequence). This CDR3 has 16 residues. This clonotype came up many times. Its target is unknown. Unique molecular identifiers tagged individual cDNA molecules. TCRdb ran MiXCR on the 5' RACE reads and lists one entry per CDR3 protein. The data contain approximately 50,000 distinct CDR3 sequences, approximately 9.8% of them singletons. The chain links TRBV5-5 to TRBJ1-1; the D gene is possibly TRBD1 (6 bases). What was sequenced was whole blood. The source is an adult who was a healthcare worker with PCR-confirmed SARS-CoV-2 infection or an uninfected control (not recorded which). The CDR3 here is CASSRNHGTSNTEAFF. As DNA, the CDR3 is TGTGCCAGCAGCCGAAACCACGGGACATCGAACACTGAAGCTTTCTTT. The whole variable domain, filled in from reference TRBV5-5 and TRBJ1-1, reads DAGVTQSPTHLIKTRGQQVTLRCSPISGHKSVSWYQQVLGQGPQFIFQYYEKEERGRGNFPDRFSARQFPNYSSELNVNALLLGDSALYLCASSRNHGTSNTEAFFGQGTRLTVV.